Included here is one TCR beta chain sequence, with context. The record originates from a study of blood T cell repertoires in COVID-19. Overall study: PBMCs, B-cell-depleted T cells, or T cells provided the cDNA or gDNA that made up the material.

Trimming shortened V by 5 bases and J by 4 bases, and 15 bases separated the two germline ends. Germline CDR1 is LNHDA and CDR2 is SQIVND (reference sequence). The CDR3 runs 14 residues. Original processing methods: Amplification of reference gene primers provided the estimated nucleated cell counts. Sequenced by immunoSEQ multiplex PCR; TCRdb stores in-frame clones only, minus some. The D gene and trimming were derived from the DNA, and the V and J assignments and clone size from that table. The sample gives 90,000 to 100,000 clones, less than 90% of which show up once; under 2% is in the top ten. This TCR was sampled from a man older than 75 with acute or convalescent COVID-19. Specimen: peripheral blood. The rearrangement links TRBV19 to TRBJ2-7; D is perhaps TRBD1 (6 bases). The CDR3 spells CASSSQGAVYEQYF. In nucleotides, the CDR3 is TGTGCCAGTAGTTCACAGGGAGCGGTTTACGAGCAGTACTTC. Full variable domain (outside the CDR3, taken from reference TRBV19 and TRBJ2-7): DGGITQSPKYLFRKEGQNVTLSCEQNLNHDAMYWYRQDPGQGLRLIYYSQIVNDFQKGDIAEGYSVSREKKESFPLTVTSAQKNPTAFYLCASSSQGAVYEQYFGPGTRLTVT.